This is a list of T cell receptor beta chains from one sample in a study of identical twins. TCRdb fed the 5' RACE reads into MiXCR, producing one record per CDR3 protein. The sample records 600,000 to 800,000 distinct CDR3 sequences, less than 25% being singletons. The same sample was also used in a study of T cells expressing NK-cell markers.

Sequencing was performed on PBMCs. All receptors come from a woman between 18 and 29 years old in good health. The CDR3 runs from the conserved cysteine through the conserved F or W. D genes are given only for firm matches. For some rows the clone size is stated as once, few or many, or as a class when expanded; others skip it.

abundance: few; v_gene: TRBV20-1; d_gene: TRBD2; j_gene: TRBJ2-1; CDR3aa: CSAKKSGRGNEQFF; CDR3nt: TGCAGTGCTAAGAAGAGCGGGAGGGGTAATGAGCAGTTCTTC
abundance: many; v_gene: TRBV12-3/TRBV12-4; d_gene: TRBD1; j_gene: TRBJ2-3; CDR3aa: CASSLALQGAADTQYF; CDR3nt: TGTGCCAGCAGTTTAGCGCTACAGGGGGCAGCAGATACGCAGTATTTT
abundance: .; v_gene: TRBV20-1; d_gene: .; j_gene: TRBJ2-3; CDR3aa: CSARYGTSTDTQYF; CDR3nt: TGCAGTGCTAGATATGGAACTAGCACAGATACGCAGTATTTT
abundance: .; v_gene: TRBV4-3; d_gene: .; j_gene: TRBJ2-5; CDR3aa: CASSQERSYVTQYF; CDR3nt: TGCGCCAGCAGCCAAGAGCGGAGTTACGTGACCCAGTACTTC
abundance: few; v_gene: TRBV6-1; d_gene: .; j_gene: TRBJ2-1; CDR3aa: CASSNSRGGNEQFF; CDR3nt: TGTGCCAGCAGTAATAGCAGGGGAGGGAATGAGCAGTTCTTC
abundance: .; v_gene: TRBV7-2; d_gene: .; j_gene: TRBJ2-3; CDR3aa: CASSLEGGGATDTQYF; CDR3nt: TGTGCCAGCAGCTTAGAAGGGGGGGGAGCCACAGATACGCAGTATTTT
abundance: .; v_gene: TRBV6-5; d_gene: .; j_gene: TRBJ2-1; CDR3aa: CASSYSRGPSSYNEQFF; CDR3nt: TGTGCCAGCAGTTACTCGAGGGGTCCCAGCTCCTACAATGAGCAGTTCTTC
abundance: few; v_gene: TRBV20-1; d_gene: TRBD2; j_gene: TRBJ2-5; CDR3aa: CSARDPRTSGGPGETQYF; CDR3nt: TGCAGTGCTAGAGACCCCAGGACTAGCGGGGGGCCGGGAGAGACCCAGTACTTC
abundance: many; v_gene: TRBV29-1; d_gene: TRBD2; j_gene: TRBJ2-7; CDR3aa: CSVRFPTSGSSYEQYF; CDR3nt: TGCAGCGTTCGCTTTCCCACTAGCGGGAGCTCCTACGAGCAGTACTTC
abundance: many; v_gene: TRBV10-3; d_gene: .; j_gene: TRBJ2-3; CDR3aa: CAISESNTDTQYF; CDR3nt: TGTGCCATCAGTGAGTCGAACACAGATACGCAGTATTTT
abundance: many; v_gene: TRBV12-3/TRBV12-4; d_gene: .; j_gene: TRBJ2-1; CDR3aa: CASSLREEGAQFF; CDR3nt: TGTGCCAGCAGTTTAAGGGAGGAAGGGGCGCAGTTCTTC
abundance: .; v_gene: TRBV29-1; d_gene: .; j_gene: TRBJ2-7; CDR3aa: CSVEDGEGSYEQYF; CDR3nt: TGCAGCGTTGAAGATGGAGAGGGCTCCTACGAGCAGTACTTC
abundance: .; v_gene: TRBV20-1; d_gene: .; j_gene: TRBJ2-7; CDR3aa: CSARGRGEGEQYF; CDR3nt: TGCAGTGCTAGAGGGCGGGGCGAGGGCGAGCAGTACTTC
abundance: .; v_gene: TRBV7-2; d_gene: .; j_gene: TRBJ2-7; CDR3aa: CASSLARGPTYEQYF; CDR3nt: TGTGCCAGCAGCTTAGCTCGCGGCCCAACCTACGAGCAGTACTTC
abundance: many; v_gene: TRBV12-3/TRBV12-4; d_gene: .; j_gene: TRBJ1-5; CDR3aa: CASSFGQGLESQHF; CDR3nt: TGTGCCAGCAGTTTTGGGCAGGGTTTGGAGTCCCAGCATTTT
abundance: .; v_gene: TRBV15; d_gene: TRBD1; j_gene: TRBJ2-5; CDR3aa: CATRSRTGQETQYF; CDR3nt: TGTGCCACCAGGTCACGGACAGGTCAAGAGACCCAGTACTTC
abundance: .; v_gene: TRBV5-1; d_gene: TRBD1; j_gene: TRBJ2-3; CDR3aa: CASSGGQGLGDTQYF; CDR3nt: TGCGCCAGCAGCGGGGGACAGGGTTTGGGAGATACGCAGTATTTT
abundance: few; v_gene: TRBV20-1; d_gene: TRBD2; j_gene: TRBJ2-1; CDR3aa: CSASGGALDEQFF; CDR3nt: TGCAGTGCTAGCGGGGGGGCCTTGGATGAGCAGTTCTTC
abundance: many; v_gene: TRBV7-6; d_gene: TRBD2; j_gene: TRBJ2-3; CDR3aa: CASSLGLAGGASTDTQYF; CDR3nt: TGTGCCAGCAGCTTAGGACTAGCGGGGGGAGCTAGCACAGATACGCAGTATTTT
abundance: .; v_gene: TRBV20-1; d_gene: .; j_gene: TRBJ1-2; CDR3aa: CSARGSGQPYGYTF; CDR3nt: TGCAGTGCTAGGGGTTCTGGACAGCCCTATGGCTACACCTTC
abundance: few; v_gene: TRBV7-2; d_gene: .; j_gene: TRBJ2-5; CDR3aa: CASSFSLDPRETQYF; CDR3nt: TGTGCCAGCAGCTTCTCTCTTGACCCACGGGAGACCCAGTACTTC
abundance: few; v_gene: TRBV4-2; d_gene: TRBD2; j_gene: TRBJ2-5; CDR3aa: CASSQDRTSGRETQYF; CDR3nt: TGTGCCAGCAGCCAAGATCGGACTAGCGGGCGGGAGACCCAGTACTTC
abundance: few; v_gene: TRBV7-6; d_gene: TRBD2; j_gene: TRBJ2-3; CDR3aa: CASSLEVAGGRVTDTQYF; CDR3nt: TGTGCCAGCAGCTTAGAGGTAGCGGGAGGTAGAGTCACAGATACGCAGTATTTT
abundance: many; v_gene: TRBV3-1; d_gene: .; j_gene: TRBJ2-1; CDR3aa: CASSQDSTYNEQFF; CDR3nt: TGTGCCAGCAGCCAAGATTCCACATACAATGAGCAGTTCTTC
abundance: few; v_gene: TRBV30; d_gene: .; j_gene: TRBJ1-1; CDR3aa: CAWSFQRNTEAFF; CDR3nt: TGTGCCTGGAGTTTTCAGCGGAACACTGAAGCTTTCTTT
abundance: few; v_gene: TRBV20-1; d_gene: TRBD1; j_gene: TRBJ2-3; CDR3aa: CSAKTGSGTDTQYF; CDR3nt: TGCAGTGCTAAGACAGGGTCGGGGACAGATACGCAGTATTTT
abundance: many; v_gene: TRBV6-4; d_gene: .; j_gene: TRBJ2-2; CDR3aa: CASSLQADTGELFF; CDR3nt: TGTGCCAGCAGTTTACAGGCGGACACCGGGGAGCTGTTTTTT
abundance: many; v_gene: TRBV5-1; d_gene: .; j_gene: TRBJ2-7; CDR3aa: CASSSTPLGPYEQYF; CDR3nt: TGCGCCAGCAGTTCGACCCCTCTAGGGCCCTACGAGCAGTACTTC
abundance: many; v_gene: TRBV7-6; d_gene: .; j_gene: TRBJ2-3; CDR3aa: CASSLAGVRTDTQYF; CDR3nt: TGTGCCAGCAGCTTAGCGGGAGTAAGGACAGATACGCAGTATTTT
abundance: few; v_gene: TRBV12-3/TRBV12-4; d_gene: TRBD1; j_gene: TRBJ1-1; CDR3aa: CASSLGTGGRLNTEAFF; CDR3nt: TGTGCCAGCAGTTTAGGTACAGGGGGTCGGTTGAACACTGAAGCTTTCTTT
abundance: .; v_gene: TRBV20-1; d_gene: .; j_gene: TRBJ2-7; CDR3aa: CSARASPSPEQYF; CDR3nt: TGCAGTGCTAGAGCGTCCCCCTCCCCCGAGCAGTACTTC
abundance: .; v_gene: TRBV20-1; d_gene: TRBD1; j_gene: TRBJ2-5; CDR3aa: CSATTWTGEETQYF; CDR3nt: TGCAGTGCCACCACCTGGACAGGGGAAGAGACCCAGTACTTC
abundance: .; v_gene: TRBV12-3/TRBV12-4; d_gene: .; j_gene: TRBJ2-5; CDR3aa: CASSPLRARETQYF; CDR3nt: TGTGCCAGCAGCCCCCTCCGGGCGAGGGAGACCCAGTACTTC
abundance: many; v_gene: TRBV2; d_gene: .; j_gene: TRBJ2-3; CDR3aa: CASSEGTQYF; CDR3nt: TGTGCCAGCAGTGAGGGTACGCAGTATTTT
abundance: many; v_gene: TRBV9; d_gene: .; j_gene: TRBJ1-1; CDR3aa: CASSVLGGGNTEAFF; CDR3nt: TGTGCCAGCAGCGTCCTTGGAGGGGGAAACACTGAAGCTTTCTTT
abundance: many; v_gene: TRBV5-8; d_gene: TRBD1; j_gene: TRBJ2-7; CDR3aa: CASSLAYRGYEQYF; CDR3nt: TGTGCCAGCAGCTTGGCGTACAGGGGCTACGAGCAGTACTTC
abundance: few; v_gene: TRBV6-5; d_gene: TRBD1; j_gene: TRBJ1-1; CDR3aa: CASSYLDRPEAFF; CDR3nt: TGTGCCAGCAGTTACTTGGACAGGCCCGAAGCTTTCTTT
abundance: .; v_gene: TRBV7-9; d_gene: .; j_gene: TRBJ1-2; CDR3aa: CASSLTGTSRNRRYTF; CDR3nt: TGTGCCAGCAGTTTAACCGGGACAAGTCGAAATCGGCGCTACACCTTC
abundance: few; v_gene: TRBV20-1; d_gene: .; j_gene: TRBJ1-4; CDR3aa: CSAREGNPIEKLFF; CDR3nt: TGCAGTGCTAGAGAGGGCAACCCCATAGAAAAACTGTTTTTT
abundance: .; v_gene: TRBV29-1; d_gene: TRBD1; j_gene: TRBJ2-7; CDR3aa: CSVVQGVEEQYF; CDR3nt: TGCAGCGTTGTCCAGGGGGTGGAGGAGCAGTACTTC
abundance: few; v_gene: TRBV4-1; d_gene: .; j_gene: TRBJ1-2; CDR3aa: CASSQGMVHYGYTF; CDR3nt: TGCGCCAGCAGCCAAGGGATGGTCCACTATGGCTACACCTTC
abundance: few; v_gene: TRBV15; d_gene: .; j_gene: TRBJ2-7; CDR3aa: CATSRDGRGSSYEQYF; CDR3nt: TGTGCCACCAGCAGAGATGGTCGCGGAAGCTCCTACGAGCAGTACTTC